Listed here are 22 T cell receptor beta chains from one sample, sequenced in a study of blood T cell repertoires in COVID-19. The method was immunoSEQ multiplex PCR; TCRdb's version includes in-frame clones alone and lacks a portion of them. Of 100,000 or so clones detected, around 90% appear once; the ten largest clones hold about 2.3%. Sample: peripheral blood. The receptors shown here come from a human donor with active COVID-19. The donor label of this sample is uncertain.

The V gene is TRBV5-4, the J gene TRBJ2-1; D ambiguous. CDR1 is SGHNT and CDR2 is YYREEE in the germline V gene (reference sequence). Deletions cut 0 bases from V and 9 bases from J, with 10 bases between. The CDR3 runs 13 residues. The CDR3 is CASSLVSRGEQFF. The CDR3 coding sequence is TGTGCCAGCAGCTTGGTTAGTAGAGGTGAGCAGTTCTTC.

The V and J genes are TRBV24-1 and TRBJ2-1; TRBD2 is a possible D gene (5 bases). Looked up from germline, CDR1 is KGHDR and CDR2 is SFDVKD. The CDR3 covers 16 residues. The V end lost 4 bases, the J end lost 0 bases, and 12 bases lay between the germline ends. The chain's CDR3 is CATSDIRGSSYNEQFF. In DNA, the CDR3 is TGTGCCACCAGTGACATCCGGGGAAGCTCCTACAATGAGCAGTTCTTC.

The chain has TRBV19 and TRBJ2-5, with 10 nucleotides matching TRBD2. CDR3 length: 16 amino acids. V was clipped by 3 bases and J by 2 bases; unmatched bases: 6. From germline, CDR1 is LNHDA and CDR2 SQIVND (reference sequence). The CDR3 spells CASSILAGAAQETQYF. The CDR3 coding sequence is TGTGCCAGTAGTATTCTAGCGGGGGCTGCACAAGAGACCCAGTACTTC.

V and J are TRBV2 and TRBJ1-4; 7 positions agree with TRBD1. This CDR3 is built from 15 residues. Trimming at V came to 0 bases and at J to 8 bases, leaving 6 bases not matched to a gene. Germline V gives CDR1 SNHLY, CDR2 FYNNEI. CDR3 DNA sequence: TGTGCCAGCAGTGAAGCGAGGGGGCTAATCGAAAAACTGTTTTTT. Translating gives CASSEARGLIEKLFF.

The CDR3 nucleotides are TGTGCCAGCAGCCTGACGGGGGGAGGTGGCCAAGAGACCCAGTACTTC. Translating it yields CASSLTGGGGQETQYF. J is TRBJ2-5 and V is TRBV7-9, with 7 nucleotides matching TRBD2. Germline V gene sequence: CDR1 SEHNR, CDR2 FQNEAQ (reference sequence). The CDR3 contains 16 residues. Trimming at V came to 5 bases and at J to 1 base, leaving 10 bases not matched to a gene. Full variable domain (outside the CDR3, taken from reference TRBV7-9 and TRBJ2-5): DTGVSQNPRHKITKRGQNVTFRCDPISEHNRLYWYRQTLGQGPEFLTYFQNEAQLEKSRLLSDRFSAERPKGSFSTLEIQRTEQGDSAMYLCASSLTGGGGQETQYFGPGTRLLVL.

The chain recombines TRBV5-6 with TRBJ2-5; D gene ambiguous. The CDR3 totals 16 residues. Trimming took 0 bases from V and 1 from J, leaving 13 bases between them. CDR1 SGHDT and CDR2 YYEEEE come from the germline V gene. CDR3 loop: CASSLELRKGQETQYF. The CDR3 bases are TGTGCCAGCAGCTTGGAGTTGAGGAAAGGCCAAGAGACCCAGTACTTC.

In DNA form, the CDR3 reads TGTGCCAGCTCACCACCGGGACAAAATGAGCAGTTCTTC. This gives the protein CASSPPGQNEQFF. This chain connects TRBV18 to TRBJ2-1; the D gene is possibly TRBD1 (6 bases). Looked up from germline, CDR1 is KGHSH and CDR2 is LQKENI. The CDR3 runs 13 residues. V was trimmed by 0 bases and J by 7 bases, leaving 7 bases between them.

CDR3 DNA sequence: TGTGCCAGCAGTGAAGAACTAGCAGATTACGAGCAGTACTTC. It translates to CASSEELADYEQYF. The chain carries TRBV2 and TRBJ2-7, with D maybe TRBD2 (6 bases). Trimming cost V 1 base and J 4 bases, with 11 bases left between them. This CDR3 comprises 14 residues. Germline assignment: CDR1 SNHLY and CDR2 FYNNEI.

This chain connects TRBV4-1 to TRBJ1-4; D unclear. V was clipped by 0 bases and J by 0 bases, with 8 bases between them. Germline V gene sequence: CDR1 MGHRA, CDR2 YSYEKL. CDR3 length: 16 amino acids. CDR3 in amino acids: CASSQDSTPTNEKLFF. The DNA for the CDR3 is TGCGCCAGCAGCCAAGATAGCACACCAACTAATGAAAAACTGTTTTTT.

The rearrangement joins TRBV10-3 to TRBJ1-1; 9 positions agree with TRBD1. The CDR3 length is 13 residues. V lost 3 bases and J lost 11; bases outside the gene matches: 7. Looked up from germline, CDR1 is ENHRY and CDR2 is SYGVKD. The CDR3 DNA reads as TGTGCCATCAGTGAAGGACAGGGGATGGGCGCTTTCTTT. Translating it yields CAISEGQGMGAFF.

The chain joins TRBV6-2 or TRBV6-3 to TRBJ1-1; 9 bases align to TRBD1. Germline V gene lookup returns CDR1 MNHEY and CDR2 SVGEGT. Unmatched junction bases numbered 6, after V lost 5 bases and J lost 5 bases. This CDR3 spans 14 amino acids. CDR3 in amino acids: CASSTRQGETEAFF. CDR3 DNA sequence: TGTGCCAGCAGTACTCGACAGGGGGAGACTGAAGCTTTCTTT.

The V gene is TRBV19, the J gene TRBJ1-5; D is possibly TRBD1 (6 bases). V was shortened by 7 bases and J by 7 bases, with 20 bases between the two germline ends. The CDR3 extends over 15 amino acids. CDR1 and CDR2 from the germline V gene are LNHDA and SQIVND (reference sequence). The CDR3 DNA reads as TGTGCCAGTAACCCTAGAACAGTGACAGGACAGCCCCAGCATTTT. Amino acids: CASNPRTVTGQPQHF.

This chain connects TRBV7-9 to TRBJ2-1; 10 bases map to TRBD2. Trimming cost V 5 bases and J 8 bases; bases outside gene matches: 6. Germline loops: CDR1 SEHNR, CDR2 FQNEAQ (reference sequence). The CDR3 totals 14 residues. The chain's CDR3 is CASSQRGGGDEQFF. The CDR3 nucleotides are TGTGCCAGCAGCCAGCGGGGGGGCGGTGATGAGCAGTTCTTC.

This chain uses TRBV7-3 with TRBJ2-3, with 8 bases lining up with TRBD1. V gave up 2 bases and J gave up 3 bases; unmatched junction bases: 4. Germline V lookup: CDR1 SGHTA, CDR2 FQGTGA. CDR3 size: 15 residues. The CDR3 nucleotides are TGTGCCAGCAGCTTATCAGGGGGCCGGACAGATACGCAGTATTTT. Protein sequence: CASSLSGGRTDTQYF.

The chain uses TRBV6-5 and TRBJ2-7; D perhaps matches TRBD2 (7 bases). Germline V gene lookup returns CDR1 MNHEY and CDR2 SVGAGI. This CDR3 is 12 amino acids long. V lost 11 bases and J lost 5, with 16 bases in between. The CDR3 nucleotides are TGTGCCGCATCCTCGGGGGGCGACGAGCAGTACTTC. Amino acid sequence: CAASSGGDEQYF.

Written as DNA, the CDR3 is TGTGCCAGCAGTCCCCTAAGCACAGATACGCAGTATTTT. Amino acids: CASSPLSTDTQYF. The genes are TRBV12-3 or TRBV12-4 and TRBJ2-3; D uncertain. The CDR3 has 13 residues. Trimming pared 5 bases from V and 0 bases from J, leaving 6 bases between.

The CDR3 sequence is CAISDRRQGANGSPLHF. CDR3 DNA sequence: TGTGCCATCAGTGACCGCCGCCAGGGGGCAAATGGTTCACCCCTCCACTTT. The chain uses TRBV10-3 and TRBJ1-6; TRBD1 matches 8 bases. J was trimmed by 9 bases and V by 3 bases; bases with no gene match: 13. Germline CDR1 reads ENHRY; CDR2 reads SYGVKD. The CDR3 contains 17 residues.

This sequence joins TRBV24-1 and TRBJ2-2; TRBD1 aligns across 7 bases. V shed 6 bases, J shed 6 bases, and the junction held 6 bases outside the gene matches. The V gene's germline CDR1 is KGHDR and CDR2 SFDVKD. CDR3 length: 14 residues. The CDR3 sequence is CATSSWDSAGELFF. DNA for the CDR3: TGTGCCACCAGTTCTTGGGACAGCGCCGGGGAGCTGTTTTTT.

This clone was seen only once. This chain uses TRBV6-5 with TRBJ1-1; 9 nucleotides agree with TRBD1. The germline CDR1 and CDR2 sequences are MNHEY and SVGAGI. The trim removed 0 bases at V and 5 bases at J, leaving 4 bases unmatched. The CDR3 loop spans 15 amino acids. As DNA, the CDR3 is TGTGCCAGCAGTTACTCAGGACAGGGGTTGACTGAAGCTTTCTTT. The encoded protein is CASSYSGQGLTEAFF.

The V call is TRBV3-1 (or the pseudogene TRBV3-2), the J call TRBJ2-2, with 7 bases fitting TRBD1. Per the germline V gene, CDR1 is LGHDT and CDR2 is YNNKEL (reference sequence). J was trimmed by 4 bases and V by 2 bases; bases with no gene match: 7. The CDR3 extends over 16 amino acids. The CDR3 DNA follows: TGTGCCAGCAGCCAACTTACAGGGGATCGCACCGGGGAGCTGTTTTTT. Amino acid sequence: CASSQLTGDRTGELFF.

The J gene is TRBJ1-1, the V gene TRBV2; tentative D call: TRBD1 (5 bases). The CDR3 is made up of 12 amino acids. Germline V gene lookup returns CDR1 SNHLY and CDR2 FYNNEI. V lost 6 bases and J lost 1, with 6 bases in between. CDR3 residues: CASSQGNTEAFF. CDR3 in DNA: TGTGCCAGCAGCCAGGGGAACACTGAAGCTTTCTTT.

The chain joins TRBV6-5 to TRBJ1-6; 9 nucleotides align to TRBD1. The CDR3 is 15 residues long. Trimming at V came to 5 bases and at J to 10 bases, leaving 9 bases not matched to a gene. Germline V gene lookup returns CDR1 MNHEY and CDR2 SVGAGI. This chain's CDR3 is CASSPDRGSSSPLHF. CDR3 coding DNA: TGTGCCAGCAGTCCGGACAGGGGTAGTTCCTCACCCCTCCACTTT.